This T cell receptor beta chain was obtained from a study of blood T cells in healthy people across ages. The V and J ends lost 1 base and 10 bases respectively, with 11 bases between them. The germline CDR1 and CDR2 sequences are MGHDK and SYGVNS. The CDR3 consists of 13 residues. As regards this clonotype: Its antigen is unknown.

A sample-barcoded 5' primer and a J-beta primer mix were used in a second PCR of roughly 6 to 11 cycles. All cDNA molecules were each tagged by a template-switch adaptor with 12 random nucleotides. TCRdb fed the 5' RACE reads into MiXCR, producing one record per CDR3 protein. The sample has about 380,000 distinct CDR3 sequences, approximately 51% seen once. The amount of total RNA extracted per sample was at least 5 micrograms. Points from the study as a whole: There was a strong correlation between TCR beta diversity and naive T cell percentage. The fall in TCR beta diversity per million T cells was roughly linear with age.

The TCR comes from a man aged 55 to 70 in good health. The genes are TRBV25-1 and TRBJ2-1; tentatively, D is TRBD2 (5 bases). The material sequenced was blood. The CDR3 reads CASSELSGEEQFF. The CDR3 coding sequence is TGTGCCAGCAGTGAATTGTCCGGGGAAGAGCAGTTCTTC.